This T cell receptor beta chain was identified during a study of blood T cell repertoires in COVID-19. Study in general: PBMCs, B-cell-depleted T cells, or T cells provided the cDNA or gDNA that made up the material.

Profiled with immunoSEQ multiplex PCR; TCRdb holds only in-frame clones, not every one. Counted here are some 220,000 clones, almost 85% occurring once; the ten biggest clones make up more than 4%. Notes on this clone: The sample holds other DNA sequences that translate to the same CDR3.

Germline V gene data show CDR1 as LNHDA and CDR2 as SQIVND (reference sequence). V was clipped by 1 base and J by 0 bases, with 4 bases between them. The CDR3 runs to 14 residues. The rearrangement uses TRBV19 and TRBJ2-1; D is ambiguous. Sequences were obtained from peripheral blood. This sequence originates from a man between 45 and 60 years old with acute or convalescent COVID-19. CDR3 sequence reads: CASSIASSYNEQFF. CDR3 bases: TGTGCCAGTAGTATAGCGAGCTCCTACAATGAGCAGTTCTTC.